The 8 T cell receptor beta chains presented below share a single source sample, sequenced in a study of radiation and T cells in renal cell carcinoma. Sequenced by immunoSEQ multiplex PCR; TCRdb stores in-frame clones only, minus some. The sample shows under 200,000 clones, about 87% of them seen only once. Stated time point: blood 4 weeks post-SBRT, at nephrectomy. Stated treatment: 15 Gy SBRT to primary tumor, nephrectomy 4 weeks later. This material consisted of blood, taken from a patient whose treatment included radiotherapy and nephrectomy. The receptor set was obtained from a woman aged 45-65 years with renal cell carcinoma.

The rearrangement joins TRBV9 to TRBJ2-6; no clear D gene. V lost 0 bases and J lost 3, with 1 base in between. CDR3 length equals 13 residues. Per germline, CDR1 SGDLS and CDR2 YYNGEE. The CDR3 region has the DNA TGTGCCAGCAGCGTAGTTGGGGCCAACGTCCTGACTTTC. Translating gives CASSVVGANVLTF.

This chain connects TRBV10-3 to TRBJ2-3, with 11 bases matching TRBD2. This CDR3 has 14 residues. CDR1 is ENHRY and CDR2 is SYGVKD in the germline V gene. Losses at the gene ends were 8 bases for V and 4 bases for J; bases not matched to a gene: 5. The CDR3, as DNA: TGTGCCATCGGGGCTAGCGGGGGGTCAGATACGCAGTATTTT. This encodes CAIGASGGSDTQYF.

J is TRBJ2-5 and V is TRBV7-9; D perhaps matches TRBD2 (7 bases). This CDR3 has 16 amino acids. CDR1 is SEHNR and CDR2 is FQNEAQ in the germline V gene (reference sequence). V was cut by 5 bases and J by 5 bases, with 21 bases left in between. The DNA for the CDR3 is TGTGCCAGCAGCCTCGTAGGGGGGGCGAATAGGGAGACCCAGTACTTC. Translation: CASSLVGGANRETQYF.

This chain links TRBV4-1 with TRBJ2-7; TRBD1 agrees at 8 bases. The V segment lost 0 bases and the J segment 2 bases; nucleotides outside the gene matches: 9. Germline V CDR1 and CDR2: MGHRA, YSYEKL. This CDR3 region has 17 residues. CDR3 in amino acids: CASSQEGSGQGAYEQYF. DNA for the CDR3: TGCGCCAGCAGCCAAGAAGGGTCCGGACAGGGAGCCTACGAGCAGTACTTC.

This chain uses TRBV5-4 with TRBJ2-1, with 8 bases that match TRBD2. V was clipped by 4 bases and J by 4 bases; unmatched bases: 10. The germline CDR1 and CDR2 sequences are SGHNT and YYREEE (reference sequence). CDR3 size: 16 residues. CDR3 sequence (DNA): TGTGCCAGCAGCGTCCTTCCCGGGGGGGAGTACAATGAGCAGTTCTTC. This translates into CASSVLPGGEYNEQFF.

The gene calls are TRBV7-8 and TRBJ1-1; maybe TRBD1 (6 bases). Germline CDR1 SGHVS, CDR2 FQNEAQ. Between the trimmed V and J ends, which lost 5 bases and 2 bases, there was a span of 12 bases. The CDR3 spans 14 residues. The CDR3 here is CASSPRQANTEAFF. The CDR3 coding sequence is TGTGCCAGCAGCCCCAGACAGGCTAACACTGAAGCTTTCTTT.

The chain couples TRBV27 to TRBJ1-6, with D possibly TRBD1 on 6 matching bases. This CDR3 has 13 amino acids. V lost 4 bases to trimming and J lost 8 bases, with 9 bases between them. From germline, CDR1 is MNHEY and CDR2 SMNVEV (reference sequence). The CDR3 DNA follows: TGTGCCAGCAGTTGGGGGGGCTATTCACCCCTCCACTTT. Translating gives CASSWGGYSPLHF.

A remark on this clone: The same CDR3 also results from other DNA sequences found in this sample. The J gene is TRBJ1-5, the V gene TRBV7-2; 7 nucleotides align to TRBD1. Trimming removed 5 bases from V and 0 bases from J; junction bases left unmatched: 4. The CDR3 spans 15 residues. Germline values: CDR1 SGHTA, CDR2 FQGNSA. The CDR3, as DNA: TGTGCCAGCAGCCTTACAGGGGCTAGCAATCAGCCCCAGCATTTT. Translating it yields CASSLTGASNQPQHF.